Reported below is one T cell receptor (beta chain). Its antigen is unidentified. Some clones are missing from TCRdb's copy, which holds only in-frame ones; the method was immunoSEQ multiplex PCR. Of 250,000 or so clones in the sample, roughly nine tenths were seen once. Germline V lookup: CDR1 SGHTA, CDR2 FQGNSA. The CDR3 is 15 residues long. V shed 2 bases and J shed 3 bases, with 11 bases lying between them. The sample originates from a study of Ad26.COV2.S vaccination and SARS-CoV-2 variants. Whole-study findings and limits: Non-spike TCR breadth showed similarity between vaccine and placebo recipients.

Indicated treatment: some 20 received Ad26.COV2.S at low or high dose, single or two shots; about 5 received placebo; per-sample allocation not given. Sampling was done on day 63 after the first vaccine or placebo injection. V and J are TRBV7-2 and TRBJ2-1; TRBD2 might be the D (6 bases). This TCR was recovered from a person between 18 and 59 years old who received the Ad26.COV2.S COVID-19 vaccine or a placebo. The sample was peripheral blood, taken in a trial of Ad26.COV2.S vaccine versus placebo. The CDR3 reads CASSLRRGDYNEQFF. The CDR3, as DNA: TGTGCCAGCAGCTTACGGCGGGGTGACTACAATGAGCAGTTCTTC.